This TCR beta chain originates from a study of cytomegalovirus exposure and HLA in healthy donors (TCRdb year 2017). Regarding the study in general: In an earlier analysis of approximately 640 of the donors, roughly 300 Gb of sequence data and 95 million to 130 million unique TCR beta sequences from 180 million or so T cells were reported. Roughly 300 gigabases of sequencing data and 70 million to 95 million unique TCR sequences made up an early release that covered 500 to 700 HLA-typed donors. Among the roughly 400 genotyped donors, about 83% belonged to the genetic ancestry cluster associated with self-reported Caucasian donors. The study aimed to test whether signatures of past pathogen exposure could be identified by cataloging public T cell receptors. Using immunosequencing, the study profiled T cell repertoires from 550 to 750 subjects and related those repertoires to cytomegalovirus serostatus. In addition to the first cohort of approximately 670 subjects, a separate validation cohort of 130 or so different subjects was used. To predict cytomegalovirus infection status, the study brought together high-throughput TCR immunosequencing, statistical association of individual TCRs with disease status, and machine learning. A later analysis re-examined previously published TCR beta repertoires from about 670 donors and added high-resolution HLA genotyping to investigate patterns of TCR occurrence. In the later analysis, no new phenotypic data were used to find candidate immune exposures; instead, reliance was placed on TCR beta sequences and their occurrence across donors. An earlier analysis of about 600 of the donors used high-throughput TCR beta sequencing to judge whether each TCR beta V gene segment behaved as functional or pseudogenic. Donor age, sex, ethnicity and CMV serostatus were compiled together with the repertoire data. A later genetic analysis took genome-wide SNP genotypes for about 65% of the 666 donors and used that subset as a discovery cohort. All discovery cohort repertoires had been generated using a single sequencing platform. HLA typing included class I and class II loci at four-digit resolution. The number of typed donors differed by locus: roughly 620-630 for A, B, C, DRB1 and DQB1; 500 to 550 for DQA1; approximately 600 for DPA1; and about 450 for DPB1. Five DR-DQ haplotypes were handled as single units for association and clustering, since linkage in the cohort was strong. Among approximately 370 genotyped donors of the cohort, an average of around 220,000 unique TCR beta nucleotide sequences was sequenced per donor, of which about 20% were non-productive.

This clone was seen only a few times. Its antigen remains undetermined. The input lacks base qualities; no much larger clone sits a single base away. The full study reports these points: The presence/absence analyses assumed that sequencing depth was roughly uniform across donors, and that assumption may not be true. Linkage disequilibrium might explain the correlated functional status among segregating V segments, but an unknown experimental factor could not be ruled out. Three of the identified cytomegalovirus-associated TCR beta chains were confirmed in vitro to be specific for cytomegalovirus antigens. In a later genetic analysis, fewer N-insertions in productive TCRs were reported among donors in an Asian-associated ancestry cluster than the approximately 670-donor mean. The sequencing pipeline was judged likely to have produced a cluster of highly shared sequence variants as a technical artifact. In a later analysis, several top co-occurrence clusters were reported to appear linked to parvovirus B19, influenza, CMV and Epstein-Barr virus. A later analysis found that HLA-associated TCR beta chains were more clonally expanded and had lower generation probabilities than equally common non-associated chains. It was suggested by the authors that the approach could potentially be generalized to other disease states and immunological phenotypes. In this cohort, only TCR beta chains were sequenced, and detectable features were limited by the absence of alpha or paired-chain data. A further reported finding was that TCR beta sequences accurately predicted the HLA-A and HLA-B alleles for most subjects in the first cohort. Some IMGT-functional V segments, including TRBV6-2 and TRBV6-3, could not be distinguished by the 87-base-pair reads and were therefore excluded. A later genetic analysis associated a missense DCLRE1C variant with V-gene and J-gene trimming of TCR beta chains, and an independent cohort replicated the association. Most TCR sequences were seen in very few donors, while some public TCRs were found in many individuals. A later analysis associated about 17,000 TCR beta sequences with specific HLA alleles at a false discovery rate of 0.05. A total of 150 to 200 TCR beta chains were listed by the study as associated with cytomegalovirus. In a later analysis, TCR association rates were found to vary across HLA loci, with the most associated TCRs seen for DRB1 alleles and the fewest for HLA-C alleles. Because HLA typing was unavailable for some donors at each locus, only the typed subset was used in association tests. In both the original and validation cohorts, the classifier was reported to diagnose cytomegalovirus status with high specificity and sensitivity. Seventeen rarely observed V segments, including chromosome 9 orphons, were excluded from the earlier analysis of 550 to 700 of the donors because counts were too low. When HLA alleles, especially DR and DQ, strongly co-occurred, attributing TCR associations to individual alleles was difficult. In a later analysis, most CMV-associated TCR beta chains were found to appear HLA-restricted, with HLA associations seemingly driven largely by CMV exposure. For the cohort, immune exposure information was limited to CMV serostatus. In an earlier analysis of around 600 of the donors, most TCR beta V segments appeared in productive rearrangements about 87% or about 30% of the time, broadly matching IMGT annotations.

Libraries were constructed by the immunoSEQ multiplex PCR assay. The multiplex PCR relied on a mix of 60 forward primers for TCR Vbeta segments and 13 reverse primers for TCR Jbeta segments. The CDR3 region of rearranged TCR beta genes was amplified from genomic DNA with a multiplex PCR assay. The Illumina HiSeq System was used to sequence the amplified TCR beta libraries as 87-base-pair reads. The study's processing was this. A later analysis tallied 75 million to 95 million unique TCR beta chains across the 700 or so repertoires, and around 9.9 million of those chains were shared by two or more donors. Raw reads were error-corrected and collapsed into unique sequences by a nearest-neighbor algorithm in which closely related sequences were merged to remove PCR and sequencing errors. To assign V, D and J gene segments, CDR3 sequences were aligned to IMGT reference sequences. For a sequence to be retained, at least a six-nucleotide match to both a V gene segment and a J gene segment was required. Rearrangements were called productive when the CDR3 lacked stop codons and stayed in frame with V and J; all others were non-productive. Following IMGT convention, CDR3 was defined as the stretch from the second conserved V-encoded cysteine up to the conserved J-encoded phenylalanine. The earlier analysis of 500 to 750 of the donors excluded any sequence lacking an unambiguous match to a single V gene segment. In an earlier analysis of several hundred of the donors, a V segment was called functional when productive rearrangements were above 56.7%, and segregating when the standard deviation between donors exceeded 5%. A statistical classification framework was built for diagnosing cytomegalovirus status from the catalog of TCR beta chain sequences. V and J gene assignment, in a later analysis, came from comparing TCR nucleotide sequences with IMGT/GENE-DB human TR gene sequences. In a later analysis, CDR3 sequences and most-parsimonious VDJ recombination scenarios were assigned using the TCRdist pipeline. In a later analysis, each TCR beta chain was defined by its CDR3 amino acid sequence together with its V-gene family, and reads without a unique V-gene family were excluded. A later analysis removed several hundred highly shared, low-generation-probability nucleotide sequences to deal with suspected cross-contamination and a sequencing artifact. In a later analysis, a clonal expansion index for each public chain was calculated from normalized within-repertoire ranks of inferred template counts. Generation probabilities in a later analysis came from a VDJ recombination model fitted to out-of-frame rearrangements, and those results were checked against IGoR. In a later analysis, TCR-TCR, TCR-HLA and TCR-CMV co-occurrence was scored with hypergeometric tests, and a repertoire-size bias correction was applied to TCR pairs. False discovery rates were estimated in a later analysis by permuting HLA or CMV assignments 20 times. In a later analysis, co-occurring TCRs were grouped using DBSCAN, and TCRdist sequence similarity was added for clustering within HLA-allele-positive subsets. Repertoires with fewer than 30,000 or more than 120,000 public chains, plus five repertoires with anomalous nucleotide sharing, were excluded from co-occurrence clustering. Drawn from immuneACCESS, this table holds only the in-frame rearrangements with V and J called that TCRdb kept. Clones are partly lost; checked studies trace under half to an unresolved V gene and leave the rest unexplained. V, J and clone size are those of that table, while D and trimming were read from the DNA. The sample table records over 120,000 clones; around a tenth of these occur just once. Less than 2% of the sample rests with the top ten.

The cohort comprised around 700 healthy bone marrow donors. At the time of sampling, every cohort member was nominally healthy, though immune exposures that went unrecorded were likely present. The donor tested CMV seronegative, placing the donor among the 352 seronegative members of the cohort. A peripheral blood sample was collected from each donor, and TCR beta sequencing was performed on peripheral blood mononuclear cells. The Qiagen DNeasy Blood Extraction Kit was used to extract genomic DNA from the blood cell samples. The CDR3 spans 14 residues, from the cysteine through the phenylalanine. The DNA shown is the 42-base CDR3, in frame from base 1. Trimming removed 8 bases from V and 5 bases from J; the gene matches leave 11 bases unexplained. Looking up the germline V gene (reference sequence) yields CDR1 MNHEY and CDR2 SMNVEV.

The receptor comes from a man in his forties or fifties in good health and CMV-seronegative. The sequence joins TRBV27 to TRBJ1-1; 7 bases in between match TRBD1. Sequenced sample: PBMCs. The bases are TGTGCCAGCTCCATGAGGCAGGGGGAGACTGAAGCTTTCTTT. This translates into CASSMRQGETEAFF.